This TCR beta chain came from a study of shared clonotypes between healthy human individuals. On the study more broadly: The plates for each donor numbered three CD4 naive, three CD4 memory, two CD8 naive and one CD8 memory. Findings and caveats of the study: Represented diversity, genetic and exposure-history alike, was limited by few donors.

Notes on this clone: As yet, its antigen is unknown.

The ends lost 5 bases at V and 6 bases at J; junction bases unmatched: 26. Germline lookup yields CDR1 MNHEY and CDR2 SMNVEV (reference sequence). The CDR3 totals 22 residues. Sequencing used immunoSEQ multiplex PCR; TCRdb keeps in-frame clones, though not all of them. The data hold just over 2,000,000 clones, with 85% to 95% observed a single time. Sample: naive CD4+ T cells sorted from blood. Subset defined: CD45RA+ positively selected. The rearrangement uses TRBV27 and TRBJ2-3; 13 bases fit TRBD2. The source of this sequence is a man aged 18 to 35 in good health. The CDR3 DNA reads as TGTGCCAGCAGTACTCGTCAGGGGGGTGGCGGGACTAGCGGGATAATGGTCGATACGCAGTATTTT. Protein sequence: CASSTRQGGGGTSGIMVDTQYF.